This section outlines one TCR beta chain sequence together with its context. Its cognate antigen is unknown. This record belongs to a study of T cell repertoires in cytomegalovirus infection. Study summary: The authors relied on CMV epitopes, both recently identified HLA-C-restricted and well-studied HLA-B-restricted. Regarding the study as a whole: People with CMV and the relevant HLA were identified by cumulative public TCR beta family frequency.

The germline CDR1 and CDR2 sequences are LGHNA and YNFKEQ. The CDR3 spans 15 residues. V lost 4 bases to trimming and J lost 5 bases; unmatched junction nucleotides: 3. TCRdb reanalysed the reads using MiXCR and keeps one entry per CDR3 protein. The profile shows over 45,000 distinct CDR3 sequences, 20% of them singletons. The rearrangement joins TRBV4-2 to TRBJ2-5; TRBD2 aligns across 14 bases. The TCR sequence derives from a human donor in good health (CMV status not recorded). Some clones in this sample may be carry-over from other donors' samples. Sequences were derived from CD8+ T cells from cultured PBMCs, sampled from culture after CMV antigen stimulation. The CDR3 DNA sequence: TGTGCCAGCAGCCCTGGGACTAGCGGGAGTGAGACCCAGTACTTC. Its protein product is CASSPGTSGSETQYF.